This T cell receptor beta chain was found in a study of CD4 T cells in relation to SARS-CoV-2 and coronaviruses. In its sample, this clone was seen a few times. Its specificity is unknown. Before the COVID-19 pandemic, during about 2011-2019, CD4+ T cells were taken from unexposed donors. CD4+ T cells were isolated from the cells after roughly 11 days of culture. Here immunoSEQ multiplex PCR was the method, and the copy in TCRdb shows in-frame clones only, minus some. The sample shows about 26,000 clones, about 70% of them seen only once. Per germline, CDR1 SEHNR and CDR2 FQNEAQ (reference sequence). The CDR3 runs 18 residues. With V trimmed by 1 base and J by 5 bases, 11 bases remained unmatched.

This chain joins TRBV7-9 and TRBJ2-1, with 10 nucleotides matching TRBD2. This clonotype was sampled from a human donor in good health. The sequenced material came from CD4+ T cells from PBMCs, cultured in vitro. CDR3 sequence: CASSLGKAGGLGHNEQFF. The DNA of the CDR3 is TGTGCCAGCAGCTTAGGCAAAGCGGGGGGGCTCGGCCACAATGAGCAGTTCTTC.